The 8 T cell receptor beta chains below all came from one sample that was sequenced in a study of T cell responses to AZD1222 COVID-19 vaccine. Here immunoSEQ multiplex PCR was the method, and the copy in TCRdb shows in-frame clones only, minus some. The profile covers 140,000 to 150,000 clones, with 75% to 95% appearing a single time and about 1.5% taken by the ten largest. The sample was peripheral blood, taken on day 0 of AZD1222 vaccination. Every receptor here comes from an adult in good health.

The count of this clone is one. V and J are TRBV12-5 and TRBJ1-5, with a tentative D call TRBD1 (5 bases). Germline CDR1 is LGHNT and CDR2 is FRNRAP. V lost 4 bases to trimming and J lost 11 bases, with 15 bases between them. CDR3 size: 13 residues. CDR3 amino acids: CASGWGVGRSQHF. CDR3 DNA sequence: TGTGCTAGTGGTTGGGGGGTGGGGAGGTCCCAGCATTTT. The full variable domain, its missing parts supplied by reference TRBV12-5 and TRBJ1-5, is DARVTQTPRHKVTEMGQEVTMRCQPILGHNTVFWYRQTMMQGLELLAYFRNRAPLDDSGMPKDRFSAEMPDATLATLKIQPSEPRDSAVYFCASGWGVGRSQHFGDGTRLSIL.

This rearrangement joins TRBV21-1 to TRBJ2-1; TRBD2 reflects the table's D call only, with no check against the DNA. TRBV21-1 is an annotated pseudogene. The CDR3 consists of 13 residues. The CDR3 reads CASSTGLSNEQFF. CDR3 nucleotide sequence: TGTGCCAGCAGCACCGGACTTTCCAATGAGCAGTTCTTC.

This chain connects TRBV4-3 to TRBJ2-7, with D hard to call. CDR1 is LGHNA, CDR2 YSLEER, per germline. The CDR3 is made up of 13 amino acids. V shed 0 bases and J shed 7 bases, with 10 bases lying between them. The CDR3 loop is CASSQDLGPEQYF. CDR3 sequence (DNA): TGCGCCAGCAGCCAAGATCTGGGCCCAGAGCAGTACTTC.

This sequence joins TRBV10-1 and TRBJ2-5; TRBD1 or TRBD2 may be the D gene (5 bases each). Germline V lookup: CDR1 WNHNN, CDR2 SYGVQD (reference sequence). The CDR3 runs to 15 residues. V was clipped by 0 bases and J by 2 bases, with 10 bases between them. The CDR3 region is CASSESGAVQETQYF. CDR3 sequence (DNA): TGCGCCAGCAGTGAGTCCGGGGCAGTTCAAGAGACCCAGTACTTC.

This clone was seen a single time. Here the CDR3 DNA reads TGTGCCACCCAACAGGGTGAGAACAATGAGCAGTTCTTC. Translation: CATQQGENNEQFF. The chain recombines TRBV24-1 with TRBJ2-1, with TRBD1 as a possible D gene (6 bases). The germline V gene has CDR1 KGHDR and CDR2 SFDVKD. Deletions cut 9 bases from V and 5 bases from J, with 13 bases between. The CDR3 is 13 residues long.

The sample holds one count of this clone. The chain employs TRBV5-1 and TRBJ2-1; TRBD1 is a possible D gene (6 bases). The germline V and J ends were trimmed by 0 bases and 0 bases, with 10 bases remaining between them. Germline V gives CDR1 SGHRS, CDR2 YFSETQ. This CDR3 is built from 16 residues. CDR3 loop: CASSLGGRTSYNEQFF. CDR3 bases: TGCGCCAGCAGCTTGGGGGGGCGTACCTCCTACAATGAGCAGTTCTTC.

This clone showed up just a few times. The J gene is TRBJ1-5, the V gene TRBV30; TRBD1 might be the D (6 bases). The V end was cut by 3 bases, the J end by 7 bases, with 16 bases between. Germline V gene lookup returns CDR1 GTSNPN and CDR2 SVGIG (reference sequence). CDR3 size: 14 residues. The CDR3 DNA reads as TGTGCCTGGAGCAGCGGGGGGGCCGGGCAGCCCCAGCATTTT. Translated: CAWSSGGAGQPQHF.

The chain carries TRBV27 and TRBJ1-2; D perhaps matches TRBD1 (5 bases). CDR1 is MNHEY and CDR2 is SMNVEV in the germline V gene (reference sequence). This CDR3 comprises 14 residues. Trimming removed 4 bases from V and 5 bases from J, with 14 bases in between. The CDR3: CASSYRQNGYGYTF. For the CDR3, the DNA is TGTGCCAGCAGTTACAGACAGAATGGATATGGCTACACCTTC.